The sequence of this T cell receptor (beta chain) was determined in a study of blood T cell repertoires in COVID-19 (dated by TCRdb to 2020 to 2022). A note on the overall study: The collaborator samples originated in the United States, Italy and Spain and spanned the acute and convalescent phases of COVID-19. The material from the prospective study consisted of cDNA or gDNA derived from T cells, B-cell-depleted T cells, or PBMCs. Subjects who had been exposed to COVID-19, were actively infected with it, or had recovered from it provided the deeply sampled blood TCRbeta repertoires that made up the dataset. A freely available public database, intended as a resource for researchers studying the immune response to SARS-CoV-2, is where the repertoires were released. The samples were drawn from the first 160 participants of the ongoing ImmuneRACE study and from over 950 subjects provided by 6 global collaborators. Nearly every sample came with metadata listing a de-identified subject ID, COVID-19 status, age in years and sex. Where available, HLA class I and class II types were taken from metadata supplied by the sample provider and were not determined by assay-based typing.

As concerns this clone: The antigen this receptor binds is unknown. No per-base quality is available; no much larger clone lies one base away.

TCRbeta CDR3 regions were amplified from genomic DNA using the immunoSEQ Assay, a bias-controlled multiplex PCR. The paper's processing steps were these. The number of nucleated cells in each sample was estimated by amplification of reference gene primers within the assay. Sequence reads were collapsed and filtered to measure the absolute abundance of every unique TCRbeta CDR3 rearrangement. For each sample, productive Simpson clonality was calculated as the square root of Simpson's diversity index across productive rearrangements. TCRdb took this table from immuneACCESS and kept in-frame rearrangements with V and J called. Such tables lack part of the clones; where checked against another copy, unresolved V genes explain under half of the gap, and the rest is unexplained. That table supplies the V and J calls and clone size; D and trimming were determined from the DNA. This sample gives under 350,000 clones in total; approximately 85% of them show up just once. Jointly, the top ten make up roughly 7% of the sample.

The CDR3, from cysteine to phenylalanine, totals 17 residues. Of the read, only the CDR3 DNA is kept; its 51 bases are in frame from base 1. Points the paper makes about the study in general: The quantity of clinical and demographic metadata differed by source and by participant and was supplied without curation.

Collaborating institutions collected whole blood in K2EDTA tubes following their own protocols. For TCRbeta analysis, collaborator samples were shipped as frozen whole blood, as isolated PBMCs, or as DNA extracted from either sample type. The chain is encoded by TRBV21-1 joined to TRBJ2-5; the D call of TRBD1 is as the table states it, not checked on the DNA. TRBV21-1 is a known pseudogene. The material sequenced was peripheral blood. This TCR derives from a human donor in a cohort sampled during active COVID-19. The CDR3 amino acid sequence is: CASSSLSTGEYQETQYF. The DNA sequence is TGTGCCAGCAGCTCCCTTTCGACAGGGGAGTACCAAGAGACCCAGTACTTC.